The 21 T cell receptor beta chains below all came from one sample that was sequenced in a study of cytomegalovirus exposure and HLA in healthy donors. The PCR employed 60 Vbeta primers together with 13 Jbeta primers. Some clones are missing from TCRdb's copy, which holds only in-frame ones; the method was immunoSEQ multiplex PCR. The sample includes about 140,000 clones, roughly four fifths of them seen just once. Source material: PBMCs. These receptors originate from a male donor in good health and CMV-seronegative.

This clone was observed once. The chain combines TRBV7-2 with TRBJ2-7, with 16 nucleotides matching TRBD2. The V gene's germline CDR1 is SGHTA and CDR2 FQGNSA. The trim removed 4 bases at V and 7 bases at J, leaving 16 bases unmatched. This CDR3 has 19 residues. This chain's CDR3 is CASSSPPGLAGGPSREQYF. CDR3 nucleotide sequence: TGTGCCAGCAGCTCGCCTCCGGGACTAGCGGGAGGGCCCTCGCGGGAGCAGTACTTC.

There are a few counts of this clone. The chain combines TRBV2 with TRBJ2-1; 11 positions match TRBD2. Trimming took 1 base from V and 8 from J; bases not matched to a gene: 19. The CDR3 consists of 20 residues. Germline V gives CDR1 SNHLY, CDR2 FYNNEI. The CDR3 spells CASSEDSASGGPYPWDEQFF. The CDR3 DNA sequence: TGTGCCAGCAGTGAAGATTCGGCTAGCGGGGGGCCATACCCCTGGGATGAGCAGTTCTTC.

The chain is built from TRBV19 and TRBJ2-2; D possibly corresponds to TRBD2 (6 bases). Germline CDR1 is LNHDA and CDR2 is SQIVND (reference sequence). This CDR3 comprises 13 residues. The V gene lost 3 bases and the J gene lost 7 bases, with 9 bases spanning the gap. The CDR3 DNA reads TGTGCCAGTAGTATTGGAGGGTTCGGGGAGCTGTTTTTT. Its protein product is CASSIGGFGELFF.

This rearrangement joins TRBV5-6 to TRBJ1-2; maybe TRBD1 (6 bases). Trimming stripped 1 base from V and 5 bases from J, with 9 bases between. Germline V gene sequence: CDR1 SGHDT, CDR2 YYEEEE. The CDR3 is made up of 13 amino acids. DNA for the CDR3: TGTGCCAGCAGCTTGAACAGGGATTATGGCTACACCTTC. As protein: CASSLNRDYGYTF.

The V and J genes are TRBV27 and TRBJ2-1; 8 bases match TRBD2. Germline values: CDR1 MNHEY, CDR2 SMNVEV (reference sequence). The CDR3 is 15 residues long. V shed 4 bases and J 15 bases; nucleotides not matched to a gene: 17. The CDR3 bases are TGTGCCAGCAGTTCCATACCACTAGCGGTGGCGTTCCGGTTCTTC. Translated: CASSSIPLAVAFRFF.

This clone was seen a single time. This chain connects TRBV2 to TRBJ1-5, with D maybe TRBD1 (5 bases). V shed 7 bases and J shed 0 bases, with 22 bases lying between them. Germline V gives CDR1 SNHLY, CDR2 FYNNEI. The CDR3 extends over 18 amino acids. DNA for the CDR3: TGTGCCAGCACCCCGGGGGGACGCATGTTCTATAGCAATCAGCCCCAGCATTTT. Protein product: CASTPGGRMFYSNQPQHF.

This clone was counted between two and nine times. This sequence joins TRBV30 and TRBJ2-7, with D possibly TRBD1 on 6 matching bases. Germline CDR1 and CDR2: GTSNPN and SVGIG (reference sequence). V lost 2 bases and J lost 6, with 8 bases in between. The CDR3 spans 11 residues. CDR3 DNA sequence: TGTGCCTGGAGTAGGGGGTCCGAGCAGTACTTC. This codes for CAWSRGSEQYF.

J is TRBJ1-5 and V is TRBV21-1; the table's D call TRBD1 went unverified against the DNA. TRBV21-1 is a listed pseudogene. CDR3 size: 15 residues. In DNA form, the CDR3 reads TGTGCCAGCAGCAAAGGTAGACATACCCCTCAGCCCCAGCATTTT. Translating it yields CASSKGRHTPQPQHF.

This chain's CDR3 is CASSPDRGSAYSDEQYF. CDR3 nucleotides: TGTGCCAGCAGTCCCGACAGGGGGTCCGCATATTCTGACGAGCAGTACTTC. The chain couples TRBV28 to TRBJ2-5; 9 nucleotides align to TRBD1. The last part of the DNA fits TRBJ2-7 better; the J call may be wrong. The CDR3 runs to 17 residues. Germline-derived CDR1 and CDR2 are MDHEN and SYDVKM.

The chain links TRBV18 to TRBJ2-5; D call uncertain. V dropped 5 bases and J dropped 2 bases, with 9 bases sitting between them. This CDR3 has 13 amino acids. Germline V lookup: CDR1 KGHSH, CDR2 LQKENI. Here the CDR3 reads CASSSLKQETQYF. The CDR3, as DNA: TGTGCCAGCTCAAGCCTGAAGCAAGAGACCCAGTACTTC.

The CDR3 DNA follows: TGCGCCAGCAGTGAGTCCCGTGGGACTAGCGGGAGTGTAGTCAATGAGCAGTTCTTC. This gives the protein CASSESRGTSGSVVNEQFF. This chain uses TRBV10-2 with TRBJ2-1, with 14 bases fitting TRBD2. CDR3 length: 19 residues. The germline V gene has CDR1 WSHSY and CDR2 SAAADI. V was pared by 0 bases and J by 6 bases, with 10 bases of the junction left unmatched.

This clone was found a few times. CDR3 protein: CASSVDSNSPLHF. The CDR3 DNA sequence: TGTGCCAGCAGCGTTGATAGTAATTCACCCCTCCACTTT. The genes are TRBV9 and TRBJ1-6, with D unresolved. The germline V gene encodes CDR1 SGDLS and CDR2 YYNGEE. The CDR3 contains 13 residues. V was pared by 2 bases and J by 6 bases, with 6 bases between.

The chain employs TRBV6-5 and TRBJ1-2; TRBD1 matches at 7 bases. This CDR3 has 13 residues. Germline trimming cut 5 bases from V and 2 bases from J; bases unmatched to any gene: 2. Germline V gene data show CDR1 as MNHEY and CDR2 as SVGAGI. The CDR3 bases are TGTGCCAGCAGTCCGACAGGGAACTATGGCTACACCTTC. Translation: CASSPTGNYGYTF.

V gene TRBV7-3 combines with J gene TRBJ2-5; D gene uncertain. V lost 0 bases, J lost 2 bases, and 10 bases lay in between. From germline, CDR1 is SGHTA and CDR2 FQGTGA. The CDR3 length is 15 residues. This chain's CDR3 is CASSLTTGVQETQYF. CDR3 DNA: TGTGCCAGCAGCTTAACGACCGGAGTACAAGAGACCCAGTACTTC. The variable domain in full, completed from reference TRBV7-3 and TRBJ2-5, reads GAGVSQTPSNKVTEKGKYVELRCDPISGHTALYWYRQSLGQGPEFLIYFQGTGAADDSGLPNDRFFAVRPEGSVSTLKIQRTERGDSAVYLCASSLTTGVQETQYFGPGTRLLVL.

This clone was counted only a few times. The J gene is TRBJ2-1, the V gene TRBV25-1; 8 bases are shared with TRBD2. The CDR3 consists of 16 residues. Germline loops: CDR1 MGHDK, CDR2 SYGVNS. J lost 2 bases, V lost 4 bases, and 7 bases had no gene match. CDR3 sequence (DNA): TGTGCCAGCAGTGGACTTAGCGGGGAAACCTACAATGAGCAGTTCTTC. It translates to CASSGLSGETYNEQFF.

This sequence joins TRBV23-1 and TRBJ1-2; 9 bases align to TRBD1. Being an ORF, TRBV23-1 has a function that is uncertain. V gave up 0 bases and J gave up 4 bases; unmatched junction bases: 6. This CDR3 is 16 amino acids long. CDR3 coding DNA: TGCGCCAGCAGTCAATCGATCAGGACAGGGGCCTATGGCTACACCTTC. Protein product: CASSQSIRTGAYGYTF.

The genes are TRBV2 and TRBJ2-3, with 7 bases fitting TRBD1. Trimming cost V 5 bases and J 3 bases; bases outside gene matches: 11. The CDR3 covers 16 residues. From germline, CDR1 is SNHLY and CDR2 FYNNEI. The CDR3 here is CASSFSQGFLTDTQYF. CDR3 nucleotides: TGTGCCAGCAGTTTCTCACAGGGGTTTTTGACAGATACGCAGTATTTT.

The chain links TRBV30 to TRBJ2-1, with unresolved D. The CDR3 extends over 13 amino acids. Germline loops: CDR1 GTSNPN, CDR2 SVGIG (reference sequence). Trimming pared 4 bases from V and 1 base from J, leaving 8 bases between. The CDR3 nucleotides read TGTGCCTGGACCAGGCGATCCTACAATGAGCAGTTCTTC. It codes for CAWTRRSYNEQFF.

The V gene is TRBV28, the J gene TRBJ2-7, with TRBD1 identical over 8 bases. The V segment lost 7 bases and the J segment 3 bases; nucleotides outside the gene matches: 8. Germline values: CDR1 MDHEN, CDR2 SYDVKM. CDR3 length: 14 amino acids. The CDR3 sequence is CASTPTGAIYEQYF. The CDR3 bases are TGTGCCAGCACCCCGACAGGGGCGATCTACGAGCAGTACTTC.

This clone was recorded once. V usage is TRBV2 and J usage is TRBJ1-1; D might be TRBD1 (5 bases). The CDR3 has 12 amino acids. Between the trimmed V and J ends, which lost 6 bases and 6 bases, there was a span of 11 bases. Germline V gene sequence: CDR1 SNHLY, CDR2 FYNNEI. This CDR3 is CASRTDTPEAFF. The CDR3 nucleotides are TGTGCCAGCAGAACGGACACGCCTGAAGCTTTCTTT.

The CDR3 bases are TGTGCCAGCAGCTATCAGGCCACCGGGGAGCTGTTTTTT. Its protein product is CASSYQATGELFF. The chain joins TRBV7-3 to TRBJ2-2; D uncertain. Germline V gene lookup returns CDR1 SGHTA and CDR2 FQGTGA. Trimming took off 4 bases at V and 4 bases at J, with 7 bases between the two ends. The CDR3 is 13 amino acids.